The rows below give T cell receptor beta chains drawn from one sample of a study of CD8 T cells in Susac syndrome. TCRdb called the immunoSEQ multiplex PCR reads again in MiXCR, with one record for every CDR3 protein. Of around 280,000 distinct CDR3 sequences listed, more than 75% were seen once; the top ten hold over 0.09%. Sample: CD8+ T cells from PBMCs. The origin of the receptors is a human donor with multiple sclerosis. Each CDR3 is given with its conserved first and last residue. D genes are given only for firm matches. Clone sizes are given selectively: once, few, many, or a class where the clone is expanded.

TRBV20-1,TRBD1,NA,TRBJ1-1,TGCAGTGCTTCTCTGAAGGGGGCCGTGAACACTGAAGCTTTCTTT,CSASLKGAVNTEAFF
TRBV29-1,TRBD1,NA,TRBJ2-1,TGCAGCGTTGAGCCGCCGGGACAGGGAGTCAAGTTCTTC,CSVEPPGQGVKFF
TRBV6-1,NA,NA,TRBJ2-2,TGTGCCAGCACCCAATACACCGGGGAGCTGTTTTTT,CASTQYTGELFF
TRBV19,TRBD2,NA,TRBJ2-1,TGTGCCAGTAGTATGACTAGCGTCTACAATGAGCAGTTCTTC,CASSMTSVYNEQFF
TRBV6-2/TRBV6-3,TRBD2,NA,TRBJ2-1,TGTGCCAGCAGTTACCCGACTAGCGGGAGGCCTGCCCCTAAGTACAATGAGCAGTTCTTC,CASSYPTSGRPAPKYNEQFF
TRBV27,NA,NA,TRBJ2-5,TGTGCCAGCAGTTTCCGGACTGAAGAGACCCAGTACTTC,CASSFRTEETQYF
TRBV9,NA,NA,TRBJ2-1,TGTGCCAGCAGCGTAGATCCAAATGACGCCAAGAGCCCCGGGCAGTTCTTC,CASSVDPNDAKSPGQFF
TRBV27,TRBD2,NA,TRBJ2-1,TGTGCCAGCATGAGGCTAGCGGGGGCTGCATACAATGAGCAGTTCTTC,CASMRLAGAAYNEQFF
TRBV15,NA,once,TRBJ2-1,TGTGCCACCAGCGGGACCTTACCAGGGGAGCAGTTCTTC,CATSGTLPGEQFF
TRBV6-5,TRBD1,NA,TRBJ1-3,TGTGCCAGCAGTTATAGACAGGGTCCGGAAAACACCATATATTTT,CASSYRQGPENTIYF
TRBV9,NA,NA,TRBJ2-5,TGTGCCAGCAGCGTAGAGGCTAGCAGGCAAGAGACCCAGTACTTC,CASSVEASRQETQYF
TRBV5-1,NA,NA,TRBJ1-2,TGCGCCAGCAGCTGGGGACGGAACTATGGCTACACCTTC,CASSWGRNYGYTF
TRBV6-1,TRBD2,NA,TRBJ2-7,TGTGCCAGCAGTGAGCTAGCGGGAGTCTCCTACGAGCAGTACTTC,CASSELAGVSYEQYF
TRBV7-9,NA,NA,TRBJ2-1,TGTGCCAGCAGCGGACCGGGATCTTCCTACAATGAGCAGTTCTTC,CASSGPGSSYNEQFF
TRBV9,NA,once,TRBJ1-2,TGTGCCAGCAGCGTAATTGATAACTATGGCTACACCTTC,CASSVIDNYGYTF
TRBV12-3/TRBV12-4,TRBD1,NA,TRBJ1-5,TGTGCCAGCAGTTTAGGGGACAGGGGATATCAGCCCCAGCATTTT,CASSLGDRGYQPQHF
TRBV7-9,NA,NA,TRBJ1-2,TGTGCCAGCAGCTTAGCGGGGGAGGGCACCCTCTATGGCTACACCTTC,CASSLAGEGTLYGYTF
TRBV5-1,NA,NA,TRBJ2-7,TGCGCCAGCAGCTTGAGGGGAGTTGTGGACTACGAGCAGTACTTC,CASSLRGVVDYEQYF
TRBV10-3,NA,NA,TRBJ1-6,TGTGCCATCAGTGAGCGAAACGACTCCTATAATTCACCCCTCCACTTT,CAISERNDSYNSPLHF
TRBV27,NA,NA,TRBJ2-1,TGTGCCAGCAGTCTAAGGGACGGGTTCAATGAGCAGTTCTTC,CASSLRDGFNEQFF
TRBV19,NA,NA,TRBJ2-7,TGTGCCAGTAGTATCCTAACGGCAGGGGCCTCCGAGCAGTACTTC,CASSILTAGASEQYF
TRBV20-1,TRBD2,NA,TRBJ2-5,TGCAGTGCTAGAGTCTCCGGGACTAGGCTATCCCAGTACTTC,CSARVSGTRLSQYF
TRBV2,TRBD2,NA,TRBJ2-3,TGTGCCAGCAACGTAGCGGGGAACACAGATACGCAGTATTTT,CASNVAGNTDTQYF
TRBV10-3,TRBD2,NA,TRBJ2-1,TGTGCCTCCCCCGGGACTAGATACAATGAGCAGTTCTTC,CASPGTRYNEQFF
TRBV7-9,NA,NA,TRBJ2-1,TGTGCCAGCAGTCTTCCTACAGGGGGAGGGAATGAGCAGTTCTTC,CASSLPTGGGNEQFF
TRBV6-2/TRBV6-3,NA,NA,TRBJ1-2,TGTGCCAGCAGTTACGGGGACCGGTCCCATGGCTACACCTTC,CASSYGDRSHGYTF
TRBV25-1,NA,NA,TRBJ2-4,TGTGCCAGCAGTGAGGGATACATTCAGTACTTC,CASSEGYIQYF
TRBV5-6,NA,NA,TRBJ1-4,TGTGCCAGCAGCTACGGGACATCCGAAAAACTGTTTTTT,CASSYGTSEKLFF
TRBV2,TRBD1,NA,TRBJ2-2,TGTGCCAGCAGTGAGGGGACAGGGGCCGGGGAGCTGTTTTTT,CASSEGTGAGELFF
TRBV5-1,NA,NA,TRBJ2-1,TGCGCCAGCACCCTCGGACTGGGTATCTACAATGAGCAGTTCTTC,CASTLGLGIYNEQFF
TRBV7-9,NA,once,TRBJ2-3,TGTGCCAGCAGCACTCAGAAAGGCACAGATACGCAGTATTTT,CASSTQKGTDTQYF
TRBV6-6,TRBD2,few,TRBJ2-7,TGTGCCAGCAGTCGGGAGGGGCACTACGAGCAGTACTTC,CASSREGHYEQYF
TRBV3-1,TRBD2,NA,TRBJ2-3,TGTGCCAGCAGCCAAGATAGAGCGGGGGTCACAGATACGCAGTATTTT,CASSQDRAGVTDTQYF
TRBV6-1,NA,NA,TRBJ2-1,TGTGCCAGCAGCGTAGCGAAATACAATGAGCAGTTCTTC,CASSVAKYNEQFF
TRBV28,NA,once,TRBJ2-5,TGTGCCAGCGTGCTAGGGGATGAGAAGACCCAGTACTTC,CASVLGDEKTQYF
TRBV28,NA,NA,TRBJ2-1,TGTGCCAGCAGTTCCTGCCCTCTAGCTACCCTTGTCTTGTTCTACAATGAGCAGTTCTTC,CASSSCPLATLVLFYNEQFF
TRBV13,NA,NA,TRBJ2-3,TGTGCCAGCAGCTTAGGCCTAACTGAGTGGGCCTGGTCAGGGGATACGCAGTATTTT,CASSLGLTEWAWSGDTQYF